The 14 T cell receptor beta chains in this list originate from one sample, sequenced in a study of CD4 T cells in relation to SARS-CoV-2 and coronaviruses. Sequencing used immunoSEQ multiplex PCR; TCRdb keeps in-frame clones, though not all of them. This sample carries about 37,000 clones, under 90% of them seen once, and the ten largest clones take 4.5%. These receptors lack a known antigen. Sequencing used naive CD4+ T cells from PBMCs, cultured in vitro. Regarding subset: naive CD4+ T cells isolated by negative enrichment. The source of these receptors is an adult with COVID-19.

This clone was recorded once. The chain uses TRBV4-1 and TRBJ1-4; no definite D call. The CDR3 sequence is 16 residues long. The V end lost 4 bases, the J end lost 4 bases, and 16 bases lay between the germline ends. Germline V gene data show CDR1 as MGHRA and CDR2 as YSYEKL. CDR3 protein: CASSRSLGSDNEKLFF. CDR3 nucleotide sequence: TGCGCCAGCAGCCGTTCTCTTGGGTCGGATAATGAAAAACTGTTTTTT.

J is TRBJ1-5 and V is TRBV4-1; D uncertain. CDR3 length equals 16 residues. Germline assignment: CDR1 MGHRA and CDR2 YSYEKL. Trimming removed 1 base at V and 8 bases at J, with 18 bases between. This CDR3 reads CASSQVSRTLLEPQHF. DNA of the CDR3: TGCGCCAGCAGCCAAGTGTCCAGGACCCTTTTAGAGCCCCAGCATTTT.

The chain carries TRBV6-4 and TRBJ2-2; a weak D match, TRBD1 (6 bases). Germline CDR1 MRHNA, CDR2 SNTAGT. This CDR3 is 14 amino acids long. The V gene lost 8 bases and the J gene lost 0 bases, with 10 bases spanning the gap. The CDR3 bases are TGTGCCAGCCCCGGACAGACGAACACCGGGGAGCTGTTTTTT. The encoded protein is CASPGQTNTGELFF.

The gene calls are TRBV25-1 and TRBJ1-2; D remains unclear. V was shortened by 1 base and J by 4 bases, with 10 bases between the two germline ends. Germline V lookup: CDR1 MGHDK, CDR2 SYGVNS. The CDR3 spans 14 residues. The chain's CDR3 is CASSEFGESYGYTF. For the CDR3, the DNA is TGTGCCAGCAGTGAATTTGGCGAAAGCTATGGCTACACCTTC.

This clone showed up just once. J is TRBJ1-1 and V is TRBV5-4; tentatively, D is TRBD1 (6 bases). V lost 2 bases, J lost 1 base, and 12 bases lay in between. The CDR3 length is 15 residues. CDR1 is SGHNT, CDR2 YYREEE, per germline (reference sequence). The CDR3 sequence is CASSFAGAGNTEAFF. The CDR3 DNA reads as TGTGCCAGCAGCTTTGCGGGGGCTGGGAACACTGAAGCTTTCTTT.

The V gene is TRBV30, the J gene TRBJ2-2, with unresolved D. CDR1 is GTSNPN, CDR2 SVGIG, per germline (reference sequence). CDR3 length: 12 residues. V was cut by 3 bases and J by 6 bases, with 8 bases left in between. CDR3 coding DNA: TGTGCCTGGAGGTTAAGCGCCGGGGAGCTGTTTTTT. Its protein is CAWRLSAGELFF.

DNA for the CDR3: TGCAGCGCCACGACTAGCGGACTGTACAATGAGCAGTTCTTC. It encodes CSATTSGLYNEQFF. The chain is built from TRBV29-1 and TRBJ2-1; TRBD2 matches at 9 bases. The length of the CDR3 is 14 residues. With V trimmed by 7 bases and J by 4 bases, 8 bases remained unmatched. Germline V lookup: CDR1 SQVTM, CDR2 ANQGSEA.

This clone was seen more than once but under ten times. V gene TRBV29-1 combines with J gene TRBJ1-6; D unresolved. V shed 5 bases and J shed 7 bases, with 12 bases lying between them. From germline, CDR1 is SQVTM and CDR2 ANQGSEA. CDR3 length equals 13 residues. The CDR3 spells CSVSSEGNSPLHF. CDR3 nucleotides: TGCAGCGTTTCATCTGAGGGCAATTCACCCCTCCACTTT.

The gene calls are TRBV6-5 and TRBJ1-1; possible D gene TRBD1, 5 bases. The V end lost 6 bases, the J end lost 4 bases, and 12 bases lay between the germline ends. In germline, CDR1 is MNHEY, CDR2 SVGAGI. The CDR3 has 13 residues. The CDR3 DNA follows: TGTGCCAGCAGGTGGGGGGAGACCACTGAAGCTTTCTTT. Encoded protein: CASRWGETTEAFF.

The V call is TRBV18, the J call TRBJ1-3; D gene unclear. The germline V gene encodes CDR1 KGHSH and CDR2 LQKENI. The CDR3 covers 16 residues. Trimming stripped 1 base from V and 1 base from J, with 11 bases between. The CDR3 DNA follows: TGTGCCAGCTCACCACTGGGCAGGAGGTCTGGAAACACCATATATTTT. It translates to CASSPLGRRSGNTIYF.

The chain joins TRBV5-6 to TRBJ1-3, with D uncertain. Trimming pared 4 bases from V and 2 bases from J, leaving 7 bases between. In germline, CDR1 is SGHDT, CDR2 YYEEEE. The CDR3 spans 13 residues. Written as DNA, the CDR3 is TGTGCCAGCAGCCCCGGGCCTGGAAACACCATATATTTT. Residues: CASSPGPGNTIYF.

The rearrangement uses TRBV6-4 and TRBJ1-2; D call uncertain. The V gene's germline CDR1 is MRHNA and CDR2 SNTAGT. Trimming stripped 5 bases from V and 8 bases from J, with 6 bases between. The CDR3 has 10 residues. The CDR3 spells CASSSCGYTF. In DNA, the CDR3 is TGTGCCAGCAGTTCATGCGGCTACACCTTC.

V usage is TRBV25-1 and J usage is TRBJ1-2; a weak D match, TRBD1 (5 bases). Deletions cut 4 bases from V and 4 bases from J, with 13 bases between. CDR3 length: 14 amino acids. Germline V gene sequence: CDR1 MGHDK, CDR2 SYGVNS. The CDR3 spells CASSVQGSGYGYTF. DNA of the CDR3: TGTGCCAGCAGTGTTCAGGGTTCGGGCTATGGCTACACCTTC.

The V and J genes are TRBV19 and TRBJ1-2; perhaps TRBD1 as D (5 bases). With 7 bases removed from V and 8 bases from J, the gap between germline ends came to 23 bases. The CDR3 has 15 residues. Germline-derived CDR1 and CDR2 are LNHDA and SQIVND (reference sequence). The CDR3 loop is CASIGGLGRGEGYTF. CDR3 coding DNA: TGTGCCAGTATCGGTGGCCTGGGGCGCGGTGAGGGCTACACCTTC.